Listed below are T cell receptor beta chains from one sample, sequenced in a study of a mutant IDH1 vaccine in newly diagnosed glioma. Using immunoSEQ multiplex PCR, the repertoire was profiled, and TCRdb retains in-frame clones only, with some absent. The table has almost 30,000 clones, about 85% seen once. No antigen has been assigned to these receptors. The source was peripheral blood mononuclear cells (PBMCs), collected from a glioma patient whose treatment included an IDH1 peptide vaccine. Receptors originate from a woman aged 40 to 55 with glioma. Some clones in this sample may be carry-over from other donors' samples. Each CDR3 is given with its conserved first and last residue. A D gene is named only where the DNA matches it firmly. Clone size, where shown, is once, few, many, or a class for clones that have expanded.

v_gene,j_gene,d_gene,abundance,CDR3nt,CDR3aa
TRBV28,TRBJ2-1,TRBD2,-,TGTGCCAGAGCGGGAGGACCAGACAATGAGCAGTTCTTC,CARAGGPDNEQFF
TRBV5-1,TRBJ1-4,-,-,TGCGCCAGCAGAAGAGCCCTTGATGCAACTAATGAAAAACTGTTTTTT,CASRRALDATNEKLFF
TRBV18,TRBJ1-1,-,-,TGTGCCAGCTCACCATCCCGGGGGCAGGACACTGAAGCTTTCTTT,CASSPSRGQDTEAFF
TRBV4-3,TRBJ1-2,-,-,TGCGCCAGCAGCCCCAATGGACAGATCTATGGCTACACCTTC,CASSPNGQIYGYTF
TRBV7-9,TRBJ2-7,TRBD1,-,TGTGCCAGCAAAGAAGGACAGGGGGGCTACGAGCAGTACTTC,CASKEGQGGYEQYF
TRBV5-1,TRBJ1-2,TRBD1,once,TGCGCCAGCAGCTTGGGGACAGGGGAGGCCTCTGGCTACACCTTC,CASSLGTGEASGYTF
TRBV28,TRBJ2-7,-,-,TGTGCCAGCGGGTCGGGATCCTACGAGCAGTACTTC,CASGSGSYEQYF
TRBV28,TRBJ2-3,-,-,TGTGCCAGCAGTTTATCATCAGGGTTGAAGACATATACGCAGTATTTT,CASSLSSGLKTYTQYF
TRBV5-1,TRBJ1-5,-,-,TGCGCCAGCAGGAGGGGAGACAATCAGCCCCAGCATTTT,CASRRGDNQPQHF
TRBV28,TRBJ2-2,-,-,TGTGCCAGCAGCCTGACAGTCGGCGGAACCGGGGAGCTGTTTTTT,CASSLTVGGTGELFF
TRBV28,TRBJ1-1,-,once,TGTGCCAGCAGTCCCCCAGGGAGATTTCGAGCTTTCTTT,CASSPPGRFRAFF
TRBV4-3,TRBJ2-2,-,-,TGCGCCAGCAGCCAAGATTACAGCACCGGGGAGCTGTTTTTT,CASSQDYSTGELFF
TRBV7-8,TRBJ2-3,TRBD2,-,TGTGCCAGCAGCTTGCTAGCGGGTAGCACAGATACGCAGTATTTT,CASSLLAGSTDTQYF
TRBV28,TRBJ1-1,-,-,TGTGCCAGCAGTTTGCCCGGGCCTAGGAAGAGAGAAGCTTTCTTT,CASSLPGPRKREAFF
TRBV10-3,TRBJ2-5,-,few,TGTGCCATCAGTGGGACGGGGGATGGGACCCAGTACTTC,CAISGTGDGTQYF
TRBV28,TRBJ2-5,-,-,TGTGCCAGCAGTTCACTAGTATGGGAGACCCAGTACTTC,CASSSLVWETQYF
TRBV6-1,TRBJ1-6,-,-,TGTGCCAGCGACCCCCATGGTCCACCCCTCCACTTT,CASDPHGPPLHF
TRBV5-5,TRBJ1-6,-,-,TGTGCCAGCAGCTTGGTTCGAGGAGTCGGTTCACCCCTCCACTTT,CASSLVRGVGSPLHF
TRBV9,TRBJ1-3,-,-,TGTGCCAGCAGCCCCCGGACGGTTCTCTCTGGAAACACCATATATTTT,CASSPRTVLSGNTIYF
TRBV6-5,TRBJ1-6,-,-,TGTGCCAGCAGTTCCACAGGGATAGGTTCACCCCTCCACTTT,CASSSTGIGSPLHF
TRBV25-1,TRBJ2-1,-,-,TGTGCCAGCAAGGGGGGGACCCCCGGTCGGTTCTTC,CASKGGTPGRFF
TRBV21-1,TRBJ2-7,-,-,TGTGCCAGCAGCCCGCGGGACAGGGTGAGCGAGCAGTACTTC,CASSPRDRVSEQYF
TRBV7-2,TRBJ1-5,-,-,TGTGCCAGCAGTATGCTGGGGGGCAATCAGCCCCAGCATTTT,CASSMLGGNQPQHF
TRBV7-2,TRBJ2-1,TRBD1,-,TGTGCCAGCAGGGACAGGTTTTACAATGAGCAGTTCTTC,CASRDRFYNEQFF
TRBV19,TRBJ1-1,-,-,TGTGCCGCCAACTCCGGAGGGGAAGATCGGACTGAAGCTTTCTTT,CAANSGGEDRTEAFF
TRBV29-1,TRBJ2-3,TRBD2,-,TGCAGCGTTGTGATGGCGGGAGGGCCAGTAGATACGCAGTATTTT,CSVVMAGGPVDTQYF
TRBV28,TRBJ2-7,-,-,TGTGCCAGCAGCCGTCTGGGGGGGCTCAACGAGCAGTACTTC,CASSRLGGLNEQYF
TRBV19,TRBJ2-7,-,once,TGTGCCAGTAGCCACGAGGGGCTAGATTACGAGCAGTACTTC,CASSHEGLDYEQYF
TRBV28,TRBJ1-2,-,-,TGTGCCAGCAGTTTCCGGGGAGGGTCTGGTGGCTACACCTTC,CASSFRGGSGGYTF
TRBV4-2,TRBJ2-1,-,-,TGTGCCAGCAGCCAAGTCGGACGGGATGACAATGAGCAGTTCTTC,CASSQVGRDDNEQFF
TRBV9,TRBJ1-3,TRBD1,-,TGTGCCAGCAGCGCAAGGACAGGGGGCAAAAACACCATATATTTT,CASSARTGGKNTIYF
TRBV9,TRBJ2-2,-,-,TGTGCCAGCAGCGTGACCGGGAACACCGGGGAGCTGTTTTTT,CASSVTGNTGELFF
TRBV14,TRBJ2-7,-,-,TGTGCCAGCAGCCCTGGGACCGCTCCCGACCACGACGAGCAGTACTTC,CASSPGTAPDHDEQYF
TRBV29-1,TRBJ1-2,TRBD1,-,TGCAGCGTTGGGGACAGGGTCAATGGCTACACCTTC,CSVGDRVNGYTF
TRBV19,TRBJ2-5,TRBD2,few,TGTGCCAGTAGTTCCGGGCTAGCGGTAGAGACCCAGTACTTC,CASSSGLAVETQYF
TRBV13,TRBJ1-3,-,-,TGTGCCAGCAGTCAATTCGCGGGGAACTCTGGAAACACCATATATTTT,CASSQFAGNSGNTIYF
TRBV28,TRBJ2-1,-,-,TGTGCCAGCAGTGAAGACAGCTCCTACAATGAGCAGTTCTTC,CASSEDSSYNEQFF
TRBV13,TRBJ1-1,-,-,TGTGCCAGCAGCTTAGGGGTACGGAACACTGAAGCTTTCTTT,CASSLGVRNTEAFF
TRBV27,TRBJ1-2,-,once,TGTGCCAGCAGTCGGGCGGATAACTATGGCTACACCTTC,CASSRADNYGYTF
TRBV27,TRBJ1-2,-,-,TGTGCCAGCAGTTTTACAGACAGAAACTATGGCTACACCTTC,CASSFTDRNYGYTF
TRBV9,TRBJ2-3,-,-,TGTGCCAGCAGCGTAGAAGCAGGGTTGGGAGATACGCAGTATTTT,CASSVEAGLGDTQYF
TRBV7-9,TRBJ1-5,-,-,TGTGCCAGCAGCGACGGAGTGGGCAATCAGCCCCAGCATTTT,CASSDGVGNQPQHF
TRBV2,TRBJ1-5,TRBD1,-,TGTGCCAGCAGAGTCGGACAGGGCCCGTCAAAGCCCCAGCATTTT,CASRVGQGPSKPQHF
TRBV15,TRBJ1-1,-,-,TGTGCCACCAGCAGAGATAGGCGAGGGACTGAAGCTTTCTTT,CATSRDRRGTEAFF
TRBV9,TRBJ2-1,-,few,TGTGCCAGCAGCGTTGGAGCCCCCTCCTACAATGAGCAGTTCTTC,CASSVGAPSYNEQFF
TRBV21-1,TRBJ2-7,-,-,TGTGCCAGCTTCGAGACTCCCGACTACGAGCAGTACTTC,CASFETPDYEQYF
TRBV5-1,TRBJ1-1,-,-,TGCGCCAGCAGCTTACAGGGACCGGCTTTCTTT,CASSLQGPAFF
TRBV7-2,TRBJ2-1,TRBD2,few,TGTGCCAGCAGCTTTTCGGCGGGGGGGGGTCTCAATGAGCAGTTCTTC,CASSFSAGGGLNEQFF
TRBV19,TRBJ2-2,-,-,TGTGCCAGTGGTACCGGGGAGCTGTTTTTT,CASGTGELFF
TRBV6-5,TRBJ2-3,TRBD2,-,TGTGCCAGCTCGGCGGGGGGCACAGATACGCAGTATTTT,CASSAGGTDTQYF
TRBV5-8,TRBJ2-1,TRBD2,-,TGTGCCAGCAGCTTGTTTTATACCGGGACTAGTTCCTACAATGAGCAGTTCTTC,CASSLFYTGTSSYNEQFF